The 18 T cell receptor beta chains in this list originate from one sample, sequenced in a study of metastatic and nonmetastatic thyroid tumors. No patient had received any treatment before thyroid surgery. TCRdb redid the clone calls on the PCR reads using MiXCR. The sample carries 30,000 to 35,000 clones, about 31% recorded once. Sequencing was done on a sample of blood. These receptors were collected from a female donor with papillary thyroid cancer or a benign thyroid nodule (not recorded which). Some clones in this sample may be carry-over from other donors' samples.

The chain has TRBV6-1 and TRBJ1-4; TRBD1 might be the D (5 bases). V lost 5 bases to trimming and J lost 7 bases, with 20 bases between them. This CDR3 has 16 amino acids. Looked up from germline, CDR1 is MNHNS and CDR2 is SASEGT. Here the CDR3 DNA reads TGTGCCAGCAGTCCCAGCGACAGCAAAGGGAGTGAAAAACTGTTTTTT. It encodes CASSPSDSKGSEKLFF.

This clone turned up a few times. This chain joins TRBV12-3 or TRBV12-4 and TRBJ2-7; D tentatively reads TRBD1 or TRBD2 (6 bases each). Trimming took off 6 bases at V and 6 bases at J, with 18 bases between the two ends. The CDR3 is 14 amino acids. The CDR3 sequence: CASSISWGAAEQYF. In DNA, the CDR3 is TGTGCCAGCAGCATAAGCTGGGGGGCCGCCGAGCAGTACTTC.

The V call is TRBV24-1, the J call TRBJ1-5, with no clear D. There are 13 residues in the CDR3. The germline CDR1 and CDR2 sequences are KGHDR and SFDVKD. V lost 4 bases to trimming and J lost 6 bases, with 9 bases between them. The CDR3 bases are TGTGCCACCAGTGAACGTTTAGGTCAGCCCCAGCATTTT. This gives the protein CATSERLGQPQHF.

CDR3 sequence: CASSSAVGGGTGELFF. CDR3 in DNA: TGTGCCAGCAGCTCGGCCGTAGGAGGTGGCACCGGGGAGCTGTTTTTT. V and J are TRBV11-3 and TRBJ2-2, with a weak D call TRBD2 (5 bases). The germline gives CDR1 SGHNT, CDR2 YENEEA. The CDR3 extends over 16 amino acids. V was trimmed by 4 bases and J by 4 bases, leaving 16 bases between them.

The chain has TRBV6-2 or TRBV6-3 and TRBJ2-1; 7 bases agree with TRBD2. The V segment lost 7 bases and the J segment 8 bases; nucleotides outside the gene matches: 8. Germline V gene lookup returns CDR1 MNHEY and CDR2 SVGEGT. The CDR3 loop spans 13 amino acids. This CDR3 is CASTLMGRDEQFF. The CDR3 coding sequence is TGTGCCAGCACTCTTATGGGGAGGGATGAGCAGTTCTTC.

There are many counts of this clone. The V call is TRBV11-3, the J call TRBJ2-2; D remains ambiguous. This CDR3 contains 12 residues. From germline, CDR1 is SGHNT and CDR2 YENEEA. Trimming stripped 0 bases from V and 8 bases from J, with 4 bases between. The CDR3, as DNA: TGTGCCAGCAGCTTAGATCTAGGGGAGCTGTTTTTT. Its protein product is CASSLDLGELFF. Full variable domain (rest looked up from reference TRBV11-3 and TRBJ2-2): EAGVVQSPRYKIIEKKQPVAFWCNPISGHNTLYWYLQNLGQGPELLIRYENEEAVDDSQLPKDRFSAERLKGVDSTLKIQPAELGDSAVYLCASSLDLGELFFGEGSRLTVL.

This clone was seen a few times. The junction differs from germline at one of its ends, possibly a read error. This chain uses TRBV24-1 with TRBJ2-7; D is undetermined. The CDR3 loop spans 11 amino acids. Germline loops: CDR1 KGHDR, CDR2 SFDVKD. The CDR3 protein is CATSDGNDQYF. CDR3 coding DNA: TGTGCCACCAGTGATGGGAACGATCAGTACTTC.

The CDR3 DNA sequence: TGCAGTGCTAGAGATTTTGACAGGGGCTACGAGCAGTACTTC. This codes for CSARDFDRGYEQYF. This chain connects TRBV20-1 to TRBJ2-7; the match to TRBD1 covers 8 bases. Trimming removed 0 bases from V and 3 bases from J; junction bases left unmatched: 4. This CDR3 spans 14 amino acids. Germline lookup yields CDR1 DFQATT and CDR2 SNEGSKA (reference sequence).

In this sample, this clone is medium-sized. V gene TRBV28 combines with J gene TRBJ2-7; tentatively, D is TRBD2 (6 bases). CDR3 length: 13 amino acids. Per germline, CDR1 MDHEN and CDR2 SYDVKM. Deletions cut 3 bases from V and 6 bases from J, with 12 bases between. This CDR3 is CASSFGGLGEQYF. In nucleotides, the CDR3 is TGTGCCAGCAGTTTCGGGGGTTTGGGCGAGCAGTACTTC.

Ten or more counts support this clone. The chain joins TRBV5-1 to TRBJ2-5; D is possibly TRBD1 or TRBD2 (5 bases each). The CDR3 is 14 amino acids. Germline CDR1 SGHRS, CDR2 YFSETQ. V was trimmed by 3 bases and J by 1 base, leaving 10 bases between them. The CDR3 DNA reads as TGCGCCAGCAGCTCGGGACGAACCCAAGAGACCCAGTACTTC. Its protein product is CASSSGRTQETQYF.

Regarding this clone: A read error may account for a junction end that differs from germline. V and J are TRBV6-1 and TRBJ2-7; D might be TRBD2 (5 bases). Per germline, CDR1 MNHNS and CDR2 SASEGT. The CDR3 runs to 12 residues. The chain's CDR3 is CASNSGGYDQYF. The CDR3 coding sequence is TGTGCCAGCAACAGTGGAGGATACGATCAGTACTTC.

This clone is medium-sized in the sample. The genes are TRBV10-1 and TRBJ2-7; D gene uncertain. This CDR3 has 11 amino acids. V was pared by 8 bases and J by 4 bases, with 9 bases between. CDR1 is WNHNN and CDR2 is SYGVQD in the germline V gene (reference sequence). CDR3 coding DNA: TGCGCCAGCCGGGCTCTTTACGAGCAGTACTTC. Amino acids: CASRALYEQYF.

This clone is medium-sized in the sample. The chain is built from TRBV19 and TRBJ1-2; 7 positions match TRBD1. With 8 bases clipped from V and 5 bases from J, the junction kept 14 bases outside the gene matches. Germline values: CDR1 LNHDA, CDR2 SQIVND (reference sequence). CDR3 size: 15 residues. CDR3 region: CASFRDSQSPYGYTF. The CDR3 nucleotides are TGTGCCAGTTTCCGGGACAGTCAAAGTCCTTATGGCTACACCTTC.

This clone was detected ten times or more. J is TRBJ2-3 and V is TRBV27; TRBD1 matches at 8 bases. Trimming cost V 0 bases and J 2 bases; bases outside gene matches: 7. Looked up from germline, CDR1 is MNHEY and CDR2 is SMNVEV (reference sequence). The CDR3 covers 17 residues. The CDR3 DNA is TGTGCCAGCAGTTTATCAGTCGGGACAGGACCCACAGATACGCAGTATTTT. It codes for CASSLSVGTGPTDTQYF.

This clone was counted many times. The same CDR3 can be traced to other DNA sequences in this sample. The rearrangement uses TRBV3-1 and TRBJ2-7; 10 bases align to TRBD1. Per germline, CDR1 LGHDT and CDR2 YNNKEL (reference sequence). This CDR3 region has 15 residues. With 1 base clipped from V and 5 bases from J, the junction kept 5 bases outside the gene matches. Written as DNA, the CDR3 is TGTGCCAGCAGCCAAGGGGACAGGGGTAAGGACGAGCAGTACTTC. Amino acids: CASSQGDRGKDEQYF.

The chain employs TRBV4-1 and TRBJ2-7; no definite D call. This CDR3 has 18 residues. Between the trimmed V and J ends, which lost 0 bases and 6 bases, there was a span of 24 bases. The germline gives CDR1 MGHRA, CDR2 YSYEKL. CDR3 amino acids: CASSQDVVNPGISGEQYF. The CDR3, as DNA: TGCGCCAGCAGCCAAGATGTTGTTAATCCTGGAATCTCGGGCGAGCAGTACTTC.

In this sample, this clone is medium-sized. The chain uses TRBV6-5 and TRBJ2-1; D is uncertain. Trimming stripped 2 bases from V and 5 bases from J, with 7 bases between. Germline V gene data show CDR1 as MNHEY and CDR2 as SVGAGI. This CDR3 has 13 amino acids. This CDR3 reads CASSYEVNNEQFF. The CDR3 coding sequence is TGTGCCAGCAGTTACGAAGTTAACAATGAGCAGTTCTTC.

To note about this clone: Mismatch with germline at one junction end may stem from a read error. This chain connects TRBV6-2 or TRBV6-3 to TRBJ1-2; 9 bases align to TRBD1. The CDR3 spans 17 residues. Germline values: CDR1 MNHEY, CDR2 SVGEGT. The CDR3 region is CASSAPGQGPRNYGYNF. The CDR3 DNA is TGTGCCAGCAGTGCCCCGGGACAGGGCCCTCGGAACTATGGCTACAACTTC.